These 14 T cell receptor beta chains were all obtained from the same sample, sequenced in a study of T cells in Graves' hyperthyroidism and ophthalmopathy. Researchers amplified the TCR beta CDR3 regions from RNA transcripts. HTBI primers drove first-round RT-PCR of the TCR CDR3. TCRdb fed the multiplex PCR reads into MiXCR, producing one record per CDR3 protein. Counted here are approximately 600,000 distinct CDR3 sequences, more than 20% occurring once; the ten biggest clones make up 30% to 40%. The specimen sequenced was blood. Source of these receptors: a man under 40 with Graves' ophthalmopathy.

This clonotype has a count of ten or more. The genes are TRBV28 and TRBJ2-7, with TRBD1 identical over 8 bases. Trimming took 5 bases from V and 3 from J; bases not matched to a gene: 6. The CDR3 covers 14 residues. Germline V gene lookup returns CDR1 MDHEN and CDR2 SYDVKM. The CDR3 bases are TGTGCCAGCAGTACTCGGACAGGGCGCTACGAGCAGTACTTC. Amino acid sequence: CASSTRTGRYEQYF.

There are many counts of this clonotype. The chain combines TRBV5-1 with TRBJ2-3; a possible D gene is TRBD2 (6 bases). V dropped 4 bases and J dropped 1 base, with 13 bases sitting between them. This CDR3 has 15 residues. The germline CDR1 and CDR2 sequences are SGHRS and YFSETQ. As DNA, the CDR3 is TGCGCCAGCAGCCACGGGGGACCTCGCACAGATACGCAGTATTTT. This translates into CASSHGGPRTDTQYF.

This clonotype has a handful of counts. The chain carries TRBV11-2 and TRBJ2-4; no clear D. Trimming took 5 bases from V and 8 from J, leaving 19 bases between them. The CDR3 sequence is 15 residues long. Germline CDR1 and CDR2: SGHAT and FQNNGV. The CDR3: CASSPSQAGGDIQYF. CDR3 DNA: TGTGCCAGCAGCCCCAGTCAGGCAGGTGGGGACATTCAGTACTTC.

CDR3 DNA sequence: TGTGCCAGCAGAGTAGCGGGAGGGCCCTACGAGCAGTACTTC. Translated, it gives CASRVAGGPYEQYF. The chain carries TRBV6-1 and TRBJ2-7, with TRBD2 matching 11 bases. The trim removed 6 bases at V and 2 bases at J, leaving 3 bases unmatched. The CDR3 contains 14 residues. Germline-derived CDR1 and CDR2 are MNHNS and SASEGT.

This clonotype appeared a few times. The chain uses TRBV20-1 and TRBJ2-1; D not resolved. Trimming removed 2 bases at V and 0 bases at J, with 11 bases between. This CDR3 contains 15 residues. CDR1 and CDR2 from the germline V gene are DFQATT and SNEGSKA (reference sequence). The CDR3 protein is CSARRPMSSYNEQFF. The CDR3 DNA sequence: TGCAGTGCTAGACGGCCCATGAGCTCCTACAATGAGCAGTTCTTC.

This clonotype appeared a single time. This may come from a read error, since a much larger clone is one base off. This chain links TRBV11-2 with TRBJ2-1; perhaps TRBD1 as D (6 bases). Looked up from germline, CDR1 is SGHAT and CDR2 is FQNNGV. This CDR3 comprises 13 residues. The DNA of the CDR3 is TGTGTCAGCAGCTCGACAGGAGGCAATGAGCAGTTCTTC. It codes for CVSSSTGGNEQFF.

The table lists this clonotype with many counts. This sequence joins TRBV6-2 or TRBV6-3 and TRBJ2-5; the D gene is possibly TRBD2 (5 bases). V lost 2 bases and J lost 5, with 15 bases in between. Per the germline V gene, CDR1 is MNHEY and CDR2 is SVGEGT. The CDR3 is 15 amino acids. In DNA, the CDR3 is TGTGCCAGCAGTTACGTCGGCCGCGGGCTTGAGACCCAGTACTTC. This translates into CASSYVGRGLETQYF.

This clonotype was seen many times. This chain uses TRBV11-1 with TRBJ1-1, with D possibly being TRBD1 (6 bases). The germline V gene encodes CDR1 SGHAT and CDR2 FQDESV (reference sequence). This CDR3 contains 18 residues. V was shortened by 3 bases and J by 4 bases, with 24 bases between the two germline ends. The DNA of the CDR3 is TGTGCCAGCAGCTTTCGAGCGGGGGGCGTAAATATCGTCACTGAAGCTTTCTTT. It specifies CASSFRAGGVNIVTEAFF. Looking up the rest from reference TRBV11-1 and TRBJ1-1 gives the full variable domain: EAEVAQSPRYKITEKSQAVAFWCDPISGHATLYWYRQILGQGPELLVQFQDESVVDDSQLPKDRFSAERLKGVDSTLKIQPAELGDSAMYLCASSFRAGGVNIVTEAFFGQGTRLTVV.

This clonotype has more than one count but fewer than ten. The rearrangement links TRBV6-2 or TRBV6-3 to TRBJ2-1; no clear D. Germline V gives CDR1 MNHEY, CDR2 SVGEGT. The CDR3 is 17 residues long. V lost 0 bases and J lost 0, with 12 bases in between. CDR3 residues: CASSYSKEKSSYNEQFF. For the CDR3, the DNA is TGTGCCAGCAGTTACTCGAAAGAAAAGAGCTCCTACAATGAGCAGTTCTTC.

The rearrangement joins TRBV12-3 or TRBV12-4 to TRBJ2-2; D remains ambiguous. This CDR3 region has 15 residues. The V end was cut by 3 bases, the J end by 0 bases, with 8 bases between. For the CDR3, the DNA is TGTGCCAGCAGTTTTTGGCAGCCGAACACCGGGGAGCTGTTTTTT. Its protein product is CASSFWQPNTGELFF.

This clonotype was observed a few times. V usage is TRBV5-1 and J usage is TRBJ2-3; 9 nucleotides line up with TRBD2. From germline, CDR1 is SGHRS and CDR2 YFSETQ. The junction had 8 bases not matched to a gene; V was cut back by 4 bases and J by 5 bases. The CDR3 is 15 residues long. This chain's CDR3 is CASSDAGGPGDTQYF. Written as DNA, the CDR3 is TGCGCCAGCAGCGACGCGGGAGGGCCGGGAGATACGCAGTATTTT.

The V call is TRBV6-2 or TRBV6-3, the J call TRBJ1-2; 10 nucleotides line up with TRBD1. CDR1 is MNHEY and CDR2 is SVGEGT in the germline V gene. After removal of 5 bases from V and 4 bases from J, the junction contained 7 bases not matched to a gene. There are 15 residues in the CDR3. CDR3 sequence: CASSDGQGVVYGYTF. The CDR3 nucleotides read TGTGCCAGCAGTGACGGACAGGGGGTGGTCTATGGCTACACCTTC.

The V call is TRBV7-2, the J call TRBJ2-5; D is uncertain. Germline CDR1 reads SGHTA; CDR2 reads FQGNSA. Trimming stripped 8 bases from V and 2 bases from J, with 9 bases between. The CDR3 contains 12 residues. DNA for the CDR3: TGTGCCAGCGCCTGGGGACAAGAGACCCAGTACTTC. Translated: CASAWGQETQYF.

The rearrangement uses TRBV25-1 and TRBJ2-7; possibly TRBD2 for D (7 bases). The CDR3 sequence is 16 residues long. Trimming shortened V by 4 bases and J by 6 bases, and 22 bases separated the two germline ends. Germline V gives CDR1 MGHDK, CDR2 SYGVNS. The CDR3 reads CASSGEGGAGFGEQYF. As DNA, the CDR3 is TGTGCCAGCAGTGGGGAGGGGGGCGCGGGGTTTGGCGAGCAGTACTTC.